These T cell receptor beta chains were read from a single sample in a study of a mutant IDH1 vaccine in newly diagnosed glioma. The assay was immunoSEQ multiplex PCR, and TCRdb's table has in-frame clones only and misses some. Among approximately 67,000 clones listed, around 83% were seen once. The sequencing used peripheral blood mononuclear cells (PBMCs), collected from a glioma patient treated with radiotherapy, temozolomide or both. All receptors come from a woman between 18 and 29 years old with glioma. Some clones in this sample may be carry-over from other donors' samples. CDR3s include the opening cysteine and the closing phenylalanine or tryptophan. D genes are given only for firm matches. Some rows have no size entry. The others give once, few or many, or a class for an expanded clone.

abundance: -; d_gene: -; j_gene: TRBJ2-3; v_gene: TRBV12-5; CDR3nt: TGTGCTAGTGGTCTGGGAGGCACAGATACGCAGTATTTT; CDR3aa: CASGLGGTDTQYF
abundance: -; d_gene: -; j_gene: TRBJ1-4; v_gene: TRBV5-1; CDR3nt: TGCGCCAGCAGCTTGTCAGGGAAGGCTGAAAAACTGTTTTTT; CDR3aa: CASSLSGKAEKLFF
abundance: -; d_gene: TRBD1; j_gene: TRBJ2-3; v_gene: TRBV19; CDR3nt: TGTGCCAGTAGTATAGATCTAGCCGGGACAGGCACAGATACGCAGTATTTT; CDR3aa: CASSIDLAGTGTDTQYF
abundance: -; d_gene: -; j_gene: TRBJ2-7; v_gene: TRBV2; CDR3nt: TGTGCCAGCAGTACAGGGTACTCCTACGAGCAGTACTTC; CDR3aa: CASSTGYSYEQYF
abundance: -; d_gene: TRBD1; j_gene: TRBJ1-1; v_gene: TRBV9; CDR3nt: TGTGCCAGCAGCGTAGAGGCAGGGGGCTCCACTGAAGCTTTCTTT; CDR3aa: CASSVEAGGSTEAFF
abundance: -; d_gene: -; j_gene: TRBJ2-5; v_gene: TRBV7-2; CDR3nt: TGTGCCAGCAGCTCCGTCAACCAGCGGCAAGAGACCCAGTACTTC; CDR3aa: CASSSVNQRQETQYF
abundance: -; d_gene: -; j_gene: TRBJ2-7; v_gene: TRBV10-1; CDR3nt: TGCGCCAGCAGTGCGGGGGCCGGGTACGAGCAGTACTTC; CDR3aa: CASSAGAGYEQYF
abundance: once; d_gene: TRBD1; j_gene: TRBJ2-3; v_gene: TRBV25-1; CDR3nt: TGTGCCAGCAGTGAACTGGGGACAGGGGGGGTTGGTACGCAGTATTTT; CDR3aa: CASSELGTGGVGTQYF
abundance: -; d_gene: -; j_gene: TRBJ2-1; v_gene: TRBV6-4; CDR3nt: TGTGCCAGCAAACCCGCTTCTGGAAGCTCCTACAATGAGCAGTTCTTC; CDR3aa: CASKPASGSSYNEQFF
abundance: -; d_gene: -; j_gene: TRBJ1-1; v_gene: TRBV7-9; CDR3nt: TGTGCCAGCAGCTTAGAGACGGGTGAAGCTTTCTTT; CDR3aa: CASSLETGEAFF
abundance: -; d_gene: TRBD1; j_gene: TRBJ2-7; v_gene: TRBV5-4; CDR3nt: TGTGCCAGCAGCTTAGGACAGGGACAGTTGGACGAGCAGTACTTC; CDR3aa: CASSLGQGQLDEQYF
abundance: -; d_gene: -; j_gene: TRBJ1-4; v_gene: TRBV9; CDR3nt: TGTGCCAGCAGCTCCCGGGACGGAGTCGAAAAACTGTTTTTT; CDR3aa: CASSSRDGVEKLFF
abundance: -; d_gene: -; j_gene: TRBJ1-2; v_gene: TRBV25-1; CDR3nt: TGTGCCAGCAGTGAATCCTTCAATGTTGCTAACTATGGCTACACCTTC; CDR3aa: CASSESFNVANYGYTF
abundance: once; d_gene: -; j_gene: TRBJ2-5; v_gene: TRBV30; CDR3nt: TGTGCCTGGAACCCACTACAGGGAGAGACCCAGTACTTC; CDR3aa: CAWNPLQGETQYF
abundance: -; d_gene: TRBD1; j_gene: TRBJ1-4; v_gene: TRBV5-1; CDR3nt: TGCGCCAGCAGCCTTCAGGGACAGGGTGCTAATGAAAAACTGTTTTTT; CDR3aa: CASSLQGQGANEKLFF
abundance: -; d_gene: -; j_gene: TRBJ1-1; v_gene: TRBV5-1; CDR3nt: TGCGCCAGCAGCTTGGATTCCGGGCTTCGGAACACTGAAGCTTTCTTT; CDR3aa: CASSLDSGLRNTEAFF
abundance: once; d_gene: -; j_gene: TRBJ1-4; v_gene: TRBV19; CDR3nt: TGTGCCAGTAGTAGGGCAGGGGACGTTGAAAAACTGTTTTTT; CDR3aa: CASSRAGDVEKLFF
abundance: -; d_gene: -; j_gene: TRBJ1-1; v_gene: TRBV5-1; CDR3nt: TGCGCCACTAGGGAGCCCGGAGCTGAAGCTTTCTTT; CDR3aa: CATREPGAEAFF
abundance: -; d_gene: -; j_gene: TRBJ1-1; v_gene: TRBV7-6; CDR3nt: TGTGCCAGCAGCTCCGAAATTGGTGGGCACACTGAAGCTTTCTTT; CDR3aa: CASSSEIGGHTEAFF
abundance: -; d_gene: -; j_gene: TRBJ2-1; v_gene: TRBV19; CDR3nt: TGTGCCAGTAGTAGCCAGCCGTACAATGAGCAGTTCTTC; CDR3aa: CASSSQPYNEQFF
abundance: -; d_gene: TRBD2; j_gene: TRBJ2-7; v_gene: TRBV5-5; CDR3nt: TGTGCCAGCAGCTTGGGTAGCGGGAGGCTCTACGAGCAGTACTTC; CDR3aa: CASSLGSGRLYEQYF
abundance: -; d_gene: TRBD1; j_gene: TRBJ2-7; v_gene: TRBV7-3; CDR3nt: TGTGCCACCCGGTTATCCCAGGGGGCGGCCTACGAGCAGTACTTC; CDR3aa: CATRLSQGAAYEQYF